The clone carrying this TCR beta chain was found many times. Time point noted: after trial treatment. Stated treatment: LDRT plus nivolumab, ipilimumab, low-dose cyclophosphamide and aspirin (RACIN trial). Patients eligible had advanced solid tumors without tumor-infiltrating lymphocytes. Over roughly 19 PCR cycles, TCRs were amplified from a constant-region primer and V-primer adapter. Amplification of the isolated mRNA used in vitro transcription. From the reads, TCRdb called clonotypes with MiXCR, one entry per CDR3 protein. The table lists under 60,000 distinct CDR3 sequences, 33% of them singletons, with approximately 8% in the top ten. The data were taken from a study of low-dose radiotherapy and immunotherapy resistance in tumors. Across the study: Intravenous ipilimumab 1 mg/kg every six weeks was given with nivolumab 240 mg every two weeks.

CDR1 SEHNR and CDR2 FQNEAQ come from the germline V gene (reference sequence). V dropped 3 bases and J dropped 7; count of bases not matched to a gene: 7. The CDR3 totals 14 residues. The TCR sequence derives from a male donor with rectosigmoid adenocarcinoma. The source material was PBMCs, sampled after low-dose radiotherapy plus immunotherapy. The genes are TRBV7-9 and TRBJ1-1, with 8 bases aligning to TRBD1. The CDR3 protein is CASSFTNGQGEAFF. CDR3 nucleotides: TGTGCCAGCAGCTTCACAAATGGACAGGGTGAAGCTTTCTTT.